The present TCR beta chain was sequenced within a study of blood T cell repertoires in COVID-19. The wider study: Samples of COVID-19 (acute and convalescent) were obtained from the United States, Italy and Spain. The cDNA or gDNA used as material had been derived from T cells, B-cell-depleted T cells, or PBMCs.

Original processing methods: Estimated nucleated cell counts came from reference gene primer amplification. Some clones are missing from TCRdb's copy, which holds only in-frame ones; the method was immunoSEQ multiplex PCR. That table gives V, J and clone size, and the DNA gave D and trimming. The table includes approximately 80,000 clones, approximately 80% detected once. This receptor was obtained from a woman in her seventies with acute or convalescent COVID-19. Specimen: peripheral blood.

The CDR3 reads CASSPLVRDRGPTGELFF. The CDR3 bases are TGTGCCAGCTCACCCCTCGTCAGGGACAGGGGTCCCACCGGGGAGCTGTTTTTT. This sequence joins TRBV18 and TRBJ2-2, with 10 bases lining up with TRBD1. This CDR3 comprises 18 residues. Germline V gene data show CDR1 as KGHSH and CDR2 as LQKENI. Germline trimming cut 3 bases from V and 4 bases from J; bases unmatched to any gene: 11.